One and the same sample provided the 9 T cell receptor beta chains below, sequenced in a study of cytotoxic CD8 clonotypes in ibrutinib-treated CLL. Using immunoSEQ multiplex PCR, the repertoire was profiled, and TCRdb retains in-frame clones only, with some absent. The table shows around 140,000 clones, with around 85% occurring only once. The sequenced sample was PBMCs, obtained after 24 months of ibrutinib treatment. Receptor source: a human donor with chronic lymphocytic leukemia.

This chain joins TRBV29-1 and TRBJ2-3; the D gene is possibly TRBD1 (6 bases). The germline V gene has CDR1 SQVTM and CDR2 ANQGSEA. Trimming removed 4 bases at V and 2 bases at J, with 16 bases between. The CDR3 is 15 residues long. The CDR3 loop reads CSVVLRDTYTDTQYF. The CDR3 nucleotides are TGCAGCGTTGTGCTCCGGGACACCTACACAGATACGCAGTATTTT.

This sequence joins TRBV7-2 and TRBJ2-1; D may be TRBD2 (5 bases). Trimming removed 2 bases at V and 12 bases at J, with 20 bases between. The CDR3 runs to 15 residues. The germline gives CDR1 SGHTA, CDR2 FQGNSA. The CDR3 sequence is CASSLNGIPSLGQFF. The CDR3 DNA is TGTGCCAGCAGCTTAAACGGGATACCCTCCCTGGGGCAGTTCTTC.

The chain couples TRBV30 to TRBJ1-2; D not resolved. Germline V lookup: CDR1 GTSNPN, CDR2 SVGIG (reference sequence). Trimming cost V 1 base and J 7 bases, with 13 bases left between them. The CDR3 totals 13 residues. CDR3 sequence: CAWSGGGPSGYTF. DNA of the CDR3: TGTGCCTGGAGTGGGGGAGGTCCGTCTGGCTACACCTTC.

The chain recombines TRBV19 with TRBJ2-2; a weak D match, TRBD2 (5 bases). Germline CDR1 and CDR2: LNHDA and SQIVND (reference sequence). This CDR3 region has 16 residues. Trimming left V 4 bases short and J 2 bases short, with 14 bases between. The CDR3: CASSKGEGSNTGELFF. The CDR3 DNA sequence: TGTGCCAGTAGTAAGGGCGAGGGCAGTAACACCGGGGAGCTGTTTTTT.

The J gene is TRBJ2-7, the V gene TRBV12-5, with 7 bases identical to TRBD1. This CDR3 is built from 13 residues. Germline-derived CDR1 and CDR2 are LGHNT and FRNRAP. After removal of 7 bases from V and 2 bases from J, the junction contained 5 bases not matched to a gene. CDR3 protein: CASARDRTYEQYF. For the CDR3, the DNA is TGTGCTAGTGCCAGGGACAGAACCTACGAGCAGTACTTC.

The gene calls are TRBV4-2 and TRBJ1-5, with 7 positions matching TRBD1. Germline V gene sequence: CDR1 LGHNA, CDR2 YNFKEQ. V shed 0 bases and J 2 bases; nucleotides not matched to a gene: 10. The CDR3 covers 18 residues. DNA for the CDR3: TGTGCCAGCAGCCAAGAAACGGACAGGTGGATACGCAATCAGCCCCAGCATTTT. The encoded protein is CASSQETDRWIRNQPQHF.

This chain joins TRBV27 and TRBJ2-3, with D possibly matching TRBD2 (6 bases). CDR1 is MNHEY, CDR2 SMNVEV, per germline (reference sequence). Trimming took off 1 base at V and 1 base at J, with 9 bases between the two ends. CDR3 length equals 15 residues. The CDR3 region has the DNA TGTGCCAGCAGTTTATATCGCGGGGGCACAGATACGCAGTATTTT. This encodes CASSLYRGGTDTQYF.

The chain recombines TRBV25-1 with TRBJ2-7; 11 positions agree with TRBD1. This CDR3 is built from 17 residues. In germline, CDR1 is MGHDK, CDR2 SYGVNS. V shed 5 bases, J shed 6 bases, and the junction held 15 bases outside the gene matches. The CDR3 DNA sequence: TGTGCCAGCAGTCGAGCCGTCGGGACAGGGGGACCGGGCGAGCAGTACTTC. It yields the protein CASSRAVGTGGPGEQYF.

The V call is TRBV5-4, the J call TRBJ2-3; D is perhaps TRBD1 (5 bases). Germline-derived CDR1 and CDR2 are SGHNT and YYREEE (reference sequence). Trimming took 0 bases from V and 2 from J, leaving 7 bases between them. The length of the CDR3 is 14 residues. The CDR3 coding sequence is TGTGCCAGCAGCTTGGGACAGCTCACAGATACGCAGTATTTT. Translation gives CASSLGQLTDTQYF.